The present TCR beta chain was sequenced within a study of blood T cell repertoires in COVID-19. The overall study: PBMCs, B-cell-depleted T cells, or T cells provided the cDNA or gDNA that made up the material.

Study processing details: Researchers report that nucleated cell counts were estimated from reference gene primer amplification. This table comes from immunoSEQ multiplex PCR, and its TCRdb copy is limited to in-frame clones, with some not included. The V and J calls and clone size come from that table; D and trimming were worked out from the DNA. The table shows 25,000 to 30,000 clones, with more than 70% occurring only once. Germline trimming cut 3 bases from V and 0 bases from J; bases unmatched to any gene: 5. CDR1 SQVTM and CDR2 ANQGSEA come from the germline V gene. This CDR3 comprises 16 residues.

The chain uses TRBV29-1 and TRBJ2-6; the match to TRBD2 covers 7 bases. Sample: peripheral blood. The TCR was taken from a human donor in a cohort sampled during active COVID-19. In DNA, the CDR3 is TGCAGCGTTGAGGCTAGCGGTATCTCTGGGGCCAACGTCCTGACTTTC. Its protein product is CSVEASGISGANVLTF.